The T cell receptor beta chain under discussion was sequenced for a study of blood T cell repertoires in COVID-19. Here immunoSEQ multiplex PCR was the method, and the copy in TCRdb shows in-frame clones only, minus some. The sample lists around 53,000 clones, more than 75% seen once, with approximately 24% in the top ten. CDR3 size: 16 residues. Trimming left V 0 bases short and J 0 bases short, with 10 bases between. Germline V gene lookup returns CDR1 SGHRS and CDR2 YFSETQ. The TCR was taken from a man aged 50-59 years with active or convalescent COVID-19. Source material: peripheral blood. The rearrangement links TRBV5-1 to TRBJ1-5; unclear D gene. In DNA form, the CDR3 reads TGCGCCAGCAGCTTGGGCGGCGGTTCTAGCAATCAGCCCCAGCATTTT. This codes for CASSLGGGSSNQPQHF.